The 10 T cell receptor beta chains given below trace back to one sample, sequenced in a study of shared clonotypes between healthy human individuals. Terminally differentiated effector memory CD45RA+ cells were excluded from the naive CD8 cells, which were CD45RO-negative and positively selected for CCR7. Some clones are missing from TCRdb's copy, which holds only in-frame ones; the method was immunoSEQ multiplex PCR. The sample includes just over 2,000,000 clones, roughly 94% of them seen just once. Sequences were obtained from naive CD8+ T cells sorted from blood. The receptors shown here come from a man younger than 30 in good health.

The rearrangement links TRBV19 to TRBJ2-2; the D call may be TRBD1 or TRBD2 (7 bases each). Trimming shortened V by 4 bases and J by 6 bases, and 9 bases separated the two germline ends. Germline lookup yields CDR1 LNHDA and CDR2 SQIVND (reference sequence). This CDR3 is built from 13 residues. CDR3 loop: CASSTGGAGELFF. CDR3 coding DNA: TGTGCCAGTAGTACAGGGGGGGCCGGGGAGCTGTTTTTT.

The CDR3 here is CASSLQATNQPQHF. The DNA for the CDR3 is TGTGCCAGCAGTTTGCAGGCTACCAATCAGCCCCAGCATTTT. The gene calls are TRBV27 and TRBJ1-5; D is unresolved. Germline CDR1 is MNHEY and CDR2 is SMNVEV (reference sequence). V dropped 3 bases and J dropped 3 bases, with 9 bases sitting between them. This CDR3 has 14 amino acids.

This clone turned up a few times. The V and J genes are TRBV4-3 and TRBJ1-5; D may be TRBD1 (5 bases). Germline V lookup: CDR1 LGHNA, CDR2 YSLEER. The CDR3 contains 15 residues. Trimming removed 0 bases at V and 7 bases at J, with 13 bases between. This chain's CDR3 is CASSQDLGVGQPQHF. The CDR3 DNA sequence: TGCGCCAGCAGCCAAGATCTGGGGGTAGGGCAGCCCCAGCATTTT.

The V gene is TRBV7-9, the J gene TRBJ2-7; D gene unclear. Trimming pared 6 bases from V and 3 bases from J, leaving 9 bases between. Germline CDR1 reads SEHNR; CDR2 reads FQNEAQ (reference sequence). The CDR3 extends over 12 amino acids. The CDR3 nucleotides read TGTGCCAGCAGACTAAATAACTACGAGCAGTACTTC. It codes for CASRLNNYEQYF.

This chain joins TRBV30 and TRBJ2-1; TRBD1 aligns across 9 bases. The CDR3 spans 17 residues. Losses at the gene ends were 5 bases for V and 6 bases for J; bases not matched to a gene: 17. Germline CDR1 and CDR2: GTSNPN and SVGIG (reference sequence). CDR3 loop: CAWFKKYPGQGGNEQFF. The CDR3 DNA follows: TGTGCCTGGTTTAAGAAGTACCCGGGACAGGGAGGCAATGAGCAGTTCTTC.

The V call is TRBV2, the J call TRBJ2-5, with D perhaps TRBD1 (6 bases). The CDR3 is 12 residues long. Germline V CDR1 and CDR2: SNHLY, FYNNEI. With 4 bases removed from V and 6 bases from J, the gap between germline ends came to 9 bases. The CDR3 reads CASSVQGKTQYF. The DNA for the CDR3 is TGTGCCAGCAGTGTTCAGGGGAAGACCCAGTACTTC.

J is TRBJ1-2 and V is TRBV19, with 7 bases matching TRBD1. The germline V gene encodes CDR1 LNHDA and CDR2 SQIVND (reference sequence). The CDR3 length is 15 residues. V dropped 5 bases and J dropped 0; count of bases not matched to a gene: 6. CDR3: CASSATGEANYGYTF. The CDR3 bases are TGTGCCAGTAGTGCCACAGGGGAAGCTAACTATGGCTACACCTTC.

This rearrangement joins TRBV27 to TRBJ2-1, with 8 bases lining up with TRBD2. The CDR3 runs to 15 residues. Germline V lookup: CDR1 MNHEY, CDR2 SMNVEV (reference sequence). Germline trimming cut 3 bases from V and 7 bases from J; bases unmatched to any gene: 8. As DNA, the CDR3 is TGTGCCAGCAGTTTGGGCGGGGGGCTCCCTAATGAGCAGTTCTTC. Encoded protein: CASSLGGGLPNEQFF.

V usage is TRBV7-9 and J usage is TRBJ2-1; D unresolved. This CDR3 has 12 residues. From germline, CDR1 is SEHNR and CDR2 FQNEAQ (reference sequence). Deletions cut 2 bases from V and 7 bases from J, with 6 bases between. CDR3 protein: CASSLYGNEQFF. DNA for the CDR3: TGTGCCAGCAGCTTATATGGGAATGAGCAGTTCTTC. Full variable domain (remainder filled in from reference TRBV7-9 and TRBJ2-1): DTGVSQNPRHKITKRGQNVTFRCDPISEHNRLYWYRQTLGQGPEFLTYFQNEAQLEKSRLLSDRFSAERPKGSFSTLEIQRTEQGDSAMYLCASSLYGNEQFFGPGTRLTVL.

The rearrangement joins TRBV6-1 to TRBJ2-7, with 7 bases fitting TRBD2. The CDR3 has 15 residues. V gave up 1 base and J gave up 3 bases; unmatched junction bases: 6. Germline V CDR1 and CDR2: MNHNS, SASEGT. The CDR3 nucleotides read TGTGCCAGCAGTGAAGGTTTGGGGGAGGGCTACGAGCAGTACTTC. Translating it yields CASSEGLGEGYEQYF.